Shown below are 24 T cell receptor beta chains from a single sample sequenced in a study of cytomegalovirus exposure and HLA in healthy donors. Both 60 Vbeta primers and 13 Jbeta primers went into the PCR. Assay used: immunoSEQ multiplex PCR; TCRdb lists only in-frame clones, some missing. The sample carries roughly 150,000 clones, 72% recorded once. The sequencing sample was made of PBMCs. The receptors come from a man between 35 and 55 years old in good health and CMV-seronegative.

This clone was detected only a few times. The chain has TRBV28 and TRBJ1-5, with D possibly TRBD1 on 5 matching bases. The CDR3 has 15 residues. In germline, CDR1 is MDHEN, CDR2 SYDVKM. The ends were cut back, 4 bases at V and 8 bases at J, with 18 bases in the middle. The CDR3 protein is CASSSPGGELEPQHF. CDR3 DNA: TGTGCCAGCAGTTCCCCCGGGGGTGAGCTTGAGCCCCAGCATTTT.

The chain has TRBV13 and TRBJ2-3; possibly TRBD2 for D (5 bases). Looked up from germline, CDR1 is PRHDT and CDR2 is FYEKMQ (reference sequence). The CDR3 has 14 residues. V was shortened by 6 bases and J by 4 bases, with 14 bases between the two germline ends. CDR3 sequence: CASRRVFGADTQYF. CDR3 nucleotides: TGTGCCAGCAGGAGGGTATTTGGGGCAGATACGCAGTATTTT.

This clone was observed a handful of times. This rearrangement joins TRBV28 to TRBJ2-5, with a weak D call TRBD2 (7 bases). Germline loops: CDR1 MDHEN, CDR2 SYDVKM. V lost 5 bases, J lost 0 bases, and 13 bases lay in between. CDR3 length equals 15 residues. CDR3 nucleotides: TGTGCCAGCAGTCGTTCGGGGGGCAACCAAGAGACCCAGTACTTC. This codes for CASSRSGGNQETQYF.

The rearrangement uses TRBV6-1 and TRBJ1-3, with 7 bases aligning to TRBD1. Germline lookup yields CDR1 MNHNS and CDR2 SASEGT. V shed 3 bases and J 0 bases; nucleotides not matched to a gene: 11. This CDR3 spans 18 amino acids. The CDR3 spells CASSDLRGGSYSGNTIYF. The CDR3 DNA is TGTGCCAGCAGTGACCTTAGAGGGGGCTCCTACTCTGGAAACACCATATATTTT.

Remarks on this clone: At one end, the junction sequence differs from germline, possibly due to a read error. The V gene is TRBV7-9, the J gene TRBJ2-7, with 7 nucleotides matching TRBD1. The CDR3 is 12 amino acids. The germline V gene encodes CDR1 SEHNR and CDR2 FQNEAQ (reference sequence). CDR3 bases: TGTTCCAGCAGTGGGGACAGCTACGAGCAGTACTTC. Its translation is CSSSGDSYEQYF.

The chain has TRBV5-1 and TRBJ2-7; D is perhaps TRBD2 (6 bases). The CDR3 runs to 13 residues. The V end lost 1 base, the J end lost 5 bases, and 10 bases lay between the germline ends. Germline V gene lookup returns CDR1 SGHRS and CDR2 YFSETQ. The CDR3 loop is CASSLRWGDEQYF. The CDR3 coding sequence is TGCGCCAGCAGCTTGAGATGGGGGGACGAGCAGTACTTC. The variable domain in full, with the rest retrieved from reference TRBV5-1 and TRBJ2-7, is KAGVTQTPRYLIKTRGQQVTLSCSPISGHRSVSWYQQTPGQGLQFLFEYFSETQRNKGNFPGRFSGRQFSNSRSEMNVSTLELGDSALYLCASSLRWGDEQYFGPGTRLTVT.

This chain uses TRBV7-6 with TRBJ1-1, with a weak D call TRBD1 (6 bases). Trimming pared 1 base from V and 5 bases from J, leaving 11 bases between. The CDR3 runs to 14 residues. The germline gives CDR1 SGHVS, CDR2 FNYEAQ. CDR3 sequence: CASSLEAGVTEAFF. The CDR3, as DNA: TGTGCCAGCAGCTTAGAGGCAGGGGTTACTGAAGCTTTCTTT.

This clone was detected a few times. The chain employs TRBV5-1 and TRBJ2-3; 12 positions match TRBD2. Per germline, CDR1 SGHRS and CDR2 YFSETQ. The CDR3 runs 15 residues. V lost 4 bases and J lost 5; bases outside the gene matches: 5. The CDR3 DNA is TGCGCCAGCAGCCCCCGGACTAGCGGGGTAGATACGCAGTATTTT. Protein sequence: CASSPRTSGVDTQYF.

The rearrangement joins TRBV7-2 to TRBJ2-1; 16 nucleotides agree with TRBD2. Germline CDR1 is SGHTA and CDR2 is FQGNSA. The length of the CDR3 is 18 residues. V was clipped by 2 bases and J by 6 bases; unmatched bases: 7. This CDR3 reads CASSLSPGTSGRVNEQFF. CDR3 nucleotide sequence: TGTGCCAGCAGCTTAAGTCCCGGGACTAGCGGGAGGGTCAATGAGCAGTTCTTC.

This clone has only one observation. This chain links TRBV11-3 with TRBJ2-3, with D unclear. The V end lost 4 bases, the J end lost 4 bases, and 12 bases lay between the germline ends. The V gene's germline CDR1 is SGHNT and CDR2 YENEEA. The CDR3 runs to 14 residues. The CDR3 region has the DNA TGTGCCAGCAGCTCTTCGACAACCTCAGATACGCAGTATTTT. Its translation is CASSSSTTSDTQYF.

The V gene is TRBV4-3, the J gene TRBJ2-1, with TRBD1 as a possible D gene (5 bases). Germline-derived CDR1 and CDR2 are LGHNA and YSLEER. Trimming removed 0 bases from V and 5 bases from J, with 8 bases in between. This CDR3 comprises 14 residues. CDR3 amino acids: CASSQEGRHNEQFF. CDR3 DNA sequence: TGCGCCAGCAGCCAAGAGGGGCGTCACAATGAGCAGTTCTTC.

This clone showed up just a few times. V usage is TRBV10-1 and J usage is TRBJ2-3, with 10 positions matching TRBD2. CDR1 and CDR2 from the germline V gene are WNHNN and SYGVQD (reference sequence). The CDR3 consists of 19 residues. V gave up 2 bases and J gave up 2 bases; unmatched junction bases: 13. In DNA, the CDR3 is TGCGCCAGCAGTGAGGCGGGCATCGGACTAGCGGCCCCCACAGATACGCAGTATTTT. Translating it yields CASSEAGIGLAAPTDTQYF.

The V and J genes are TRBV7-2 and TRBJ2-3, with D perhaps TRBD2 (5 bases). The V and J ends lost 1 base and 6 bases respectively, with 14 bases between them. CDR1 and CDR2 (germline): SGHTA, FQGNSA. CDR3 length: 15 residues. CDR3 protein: CASSLGQPGVDTQYF. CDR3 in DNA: TGTGCCAGCAGCTTAGGGCAACCCGGGGTGGATACGCAGTATTTT.

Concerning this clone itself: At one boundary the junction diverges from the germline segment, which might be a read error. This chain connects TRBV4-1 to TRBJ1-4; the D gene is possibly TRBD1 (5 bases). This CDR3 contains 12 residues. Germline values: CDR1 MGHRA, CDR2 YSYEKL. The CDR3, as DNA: TGCGCCAGCAGCCCAGGGCGGGAAAAACTGTCTTTT. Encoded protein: CASSPGREKLSF.

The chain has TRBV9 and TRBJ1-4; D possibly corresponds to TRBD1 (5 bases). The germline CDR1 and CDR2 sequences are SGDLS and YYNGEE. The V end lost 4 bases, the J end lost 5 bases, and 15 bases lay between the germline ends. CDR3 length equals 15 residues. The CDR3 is CASSPSPEGNEKLFF. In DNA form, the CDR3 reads TGTGCCAGCAGCCCCTCCCCGGAGGGGAATGAAAAACTGTTTTTT.

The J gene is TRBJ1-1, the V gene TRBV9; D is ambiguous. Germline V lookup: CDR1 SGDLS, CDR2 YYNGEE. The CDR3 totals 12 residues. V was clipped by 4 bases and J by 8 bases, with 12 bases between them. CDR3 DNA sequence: TGTGCCAGCAGCCCTCGGGAGGTCGAAGCTTTCTTT. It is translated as CASSPREVEAFF.

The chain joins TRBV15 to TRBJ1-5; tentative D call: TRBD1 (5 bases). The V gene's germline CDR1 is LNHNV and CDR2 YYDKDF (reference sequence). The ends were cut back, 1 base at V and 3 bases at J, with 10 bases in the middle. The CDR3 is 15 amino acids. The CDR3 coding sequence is TGTGCCACCAGCAGAGGACGGGGGGTCAATCAGCCCCAGCATTTT. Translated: CATSRGRGVNQPQHF.

CDR3 protein: CASSSGNSPLHF. As DNA, the CDR3 is TGTGCCAGCAGTTCGGGGAATTCACCCCTCCACTTT. V and J are TRBV28 and TRBJ1-6; no clear D. Germline-derived CDR1 and CDR2 are MDHEN and SYDVKM. The CDR3 is 12 amino acids. V lost 4 bases to trimming and J lost 7 bases, with 5 bases between them.

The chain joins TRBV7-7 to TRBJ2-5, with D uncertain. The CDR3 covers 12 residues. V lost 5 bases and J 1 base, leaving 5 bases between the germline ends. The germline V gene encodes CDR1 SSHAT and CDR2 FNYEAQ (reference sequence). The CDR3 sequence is CASSPIQETQYF. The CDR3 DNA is TGTGCCAGCAGCCCAATCCAAGAGACCCAGTACTTC.

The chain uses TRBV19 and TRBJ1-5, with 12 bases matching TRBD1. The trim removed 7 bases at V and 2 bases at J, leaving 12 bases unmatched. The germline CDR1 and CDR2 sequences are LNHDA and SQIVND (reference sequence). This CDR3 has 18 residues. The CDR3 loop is CASNPGQGAPGRNQPQHF. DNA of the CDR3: TGTGCCAGTAACCCGGGACAGGGGGCGCCTGGTCGCAATCAGCCCCAGCATTTT.

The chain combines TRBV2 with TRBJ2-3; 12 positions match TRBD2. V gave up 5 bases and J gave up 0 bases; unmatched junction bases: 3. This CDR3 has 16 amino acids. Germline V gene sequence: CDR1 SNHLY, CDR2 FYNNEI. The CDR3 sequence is CASSRLAGGSTDTQYF. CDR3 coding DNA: TGTGCCAGCAGTCGGCTAGCGGGAGGGAGCACAGATACGCAGTATTTT.

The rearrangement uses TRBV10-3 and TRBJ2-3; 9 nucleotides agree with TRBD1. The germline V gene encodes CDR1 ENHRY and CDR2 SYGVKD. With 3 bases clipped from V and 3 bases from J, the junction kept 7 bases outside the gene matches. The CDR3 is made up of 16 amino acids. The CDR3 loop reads CAISEPGTGLTDTQYF. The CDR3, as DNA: TGTGCCATCAGTGAACCCGGGACAGGGCTGACAGATACGCAGTATTTT.

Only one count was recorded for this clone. CDR3 DNA: TGCGCCAGCAGGCCCCCGGAGAGCTCCTACGAGCAGTACTTC. It encodes CASRPPESSYEQYF. The chain employs TRBV10-2 and TRBJ2-7; D uncertain. CDR3 size: 14 residues. Germline CDR1 reads WSHSY; CDR2 reads SAAADI. V was shortened by 6 bases and J by 0 bases, with 12 bases between the two germline ends.

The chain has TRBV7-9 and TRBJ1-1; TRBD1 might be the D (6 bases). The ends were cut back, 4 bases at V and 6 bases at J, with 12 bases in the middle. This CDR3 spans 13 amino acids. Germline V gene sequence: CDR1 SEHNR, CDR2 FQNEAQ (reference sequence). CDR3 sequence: CASSYRGAAEAFF. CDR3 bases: TGTGCCAGCAGCTACCGGGGGGCCGCTGAAGCTTTCTTT.